Listed here is a single T cell receptor (beta chain). Its antigen is still unknown. The junction and the germline gene differ at one end; a read error may be behind it. This sample is drawn from a study of post-analysis software for immune sequencing data. The TCR beta cDNA libraries carried unique molecular identifiers. Input populations of roughly 0.85 to 11 million T cells gave rise to approximately 500,000 cDNA molecules. TCRdb used MiXCR to reprocess the PCR reads, holding one entry per CDR3 protein. The sample lists 450,000 or so distinct CDR3 sequences; less than 45% were seen once. CDR1 is DFQATT, CDR2 SNEGSKA, per germline (reference sequence). The CDR3 is 14 amino acids. Study-wide findings and caveats: Included in a set of roughly 5 TRBV segments more frequent in patients than controls were TRBV5-6, TRBV5-1 and TRBV20-1.

Sequenced material: blood. The TCR was taken from a girl under 18 with multiple sclerosis. V is TRBV20-1 and J is TRBJ2-7, with 12 nucleotides matching TRBD2. The CDR3 bases are TGCAGTGCTAGGCAGACTAGCGGGAGCTACAAGCAGTACTTC. Protein product: CSARQTSGSYKQYF.